This T cell receptor beta chain was recovered during a study of T cell changes during pregnancy in multiple sclerosis. TCRdb's copy holds only in-frame clones and misses some; the assay was immunoSEQ multiplex PCR. The table lists around 35,000 clones, 90% of them singletons. This CDR3 is built from 12 residues. V gave up 7 bases and J gave up 2 bases, with 9 bases separating them. Germline lookup yields CDR1 MDHEN and CDR2 SYDVKM. V gene TRBV28 combines with J gene TRBJ2-7; D is perhaps TRBD1 (5 bases). The sample here was CD8+ T cells from peripheral blood mononuclear cells, taken before pregnancy. This receptor was obtained from a female donor with multiple sclerosis, enrolled in a pregnancy study. The CDR3 DNA follows: TGTGCCAGCAATGGGGCACCCTACGAGCAGTACTTC. Protein: CASNGAPYEQYF.